This passage covers 7 T cell receptor beta chains from one sample sequenced in a study of OX40 agonist ivuxolimab in advanced cancers. To prepare the library, the immunoSEQ multiplex PCR assay was applied. Not all clones reach the TCRdb copy of this immuneACCESS table, which keeps in-frame sequences only. Checked studies attribute under half of the gap to unresolved V genes and leave the rest unexplained. The sample includes 80,000 to 130,000 clones, with just over 90% observed a single time. The ten largest clones represent more than 0.25% of the sample. The specimen comprised CD4+ or CD8+ T cells sorted from blood, sampled in a trial of the OX40 agonist ivuxolimab. Receptors originate from an adult with an advanced solid tumor such as melanoma, head and neck, liver or kidney cancer.

CDR3 amino acids: CASSLYRAYNEQFF. In DNA form, the CDR3 reads TGTGCCAGCAGTTTATACCGAGCCTACAATGAGCAGTTCTTC. The rearrangement joins TRBV28 to TRBJ2-1; D remains ambiguous. Trimming stripped 1 base from V and 2 bases from J, with 6 bases between. This CDR3 has 14 residues. In germline, CDR1 is MDHEN, CDR2 SYDVKM.

The V gene is TRBV7-8, the J gene TRBJ2-5; possibly TRBD1 or TRBD2 for D (5 bases each). CDR1 is SGHVS, CDR2 FQNEAQ, per germline. The CDR3 runs to 14 residues. V dropped 3 bases and J dropped 7 bases, with 15 bases sitting between them. The CDR3 loop is CASSLGRTPGTQYF. The CDR3 nucleotides are TGTGCCAGCAGCTTGGGACGGACCCCAGGGACCCAGTACTTC.

CDR3 residues: CASSGGRILIEAFF. In nucleotides, the CDR3 is TGCGCCAGCAGTGGGGGCAGGATCTTAATTGAAGCTTTCTTT. The rearrangement joins TRBV10-2 to TRBJ1-1, with a weak D call TRBD1 (5 bases). The CDR3 is 14 residues long. Germline CDR1 is WSHSY and CDR2 is SAAADI. Trimming removed 4 bases from V and 7 bases from J, with 16 bases in between.

This clone was detected only a few times. This chain uses TRBV29-1 with TRBJ1-1; D is undetermined. Germline V gene data show CDR1 as SQVTM and CDR2 as ANQGSEA. The CDR3 contains 12 residues. The V end lost 5 bases, the J end lost 1 base, and 8 bases lay between the germline ends. CDR3 nucleotides: TGCAGCGTTAAGGACGGGAACACTGAAGCTTTCTTT. It is translated as CSVKDGNTEAFF.

DNA for the CDR3: TGCGCCAGCAGCCAACTAGCGGGGCCTTTAGAGACCCAGTACTTC. It specifies CASSQLAGPLETQYF. The V gene is TRBV4-3, the J gene TRBJ2-5; TRBD2 matches 9 bases. Germline V gene data show CDR1 as LGHNA and CDR2 as YSLEER. V dropped 2 bases and J dropped 4; count of bases not matched to a gene: 5. CDR3 length: 15 residues.

To note about this clone: A junction end diverges from the germline sequence, so it may reflect a read error. CDR3 DNA sequence: TGTGCCAGCAACTTGGGACAGACAACCCAAGAGACCCAGTACTTC. Translation gives CASNLGQTTQETQYF. V usage is TRBV5-6 and J usage is TRBJ2-5, with 7 bases fitting TRBD1. There are 15 residues in the CDR3. CDR1 is SGHDT and CDR2 is YYEEEE in the germline V gene.

CDR3: CASSFFLWETQYF. For the CDR3, the DNA is TGTGCCAGCAGCTTCTTCCTGTGGGAGACCCAGTACTTC. This sequence joins TRBV7-7 and TRBJ2-5; D call uncertain. The CDR3 runs to 13 residues. V lost 3 bases to trimming and J lost 5 bases, with 10 bases between them. Germline V gene data show CDR1 as SSHAT and CDR2 as FNYEAQ (reference sequence). Combining the CDR3 with reference TRBV7-7 and TRBJ2-5 gives the whole variable domain GAGVSQSPRYKVTKRGQDVTLRCDPISSHATLYWYQQALGQGPEFLTYFNYEAQPDKSGLPSDRFSAERPEGSISTLTIQRTEQRDSAMYRCASSFFLWETQYFGPGTRLLVL.